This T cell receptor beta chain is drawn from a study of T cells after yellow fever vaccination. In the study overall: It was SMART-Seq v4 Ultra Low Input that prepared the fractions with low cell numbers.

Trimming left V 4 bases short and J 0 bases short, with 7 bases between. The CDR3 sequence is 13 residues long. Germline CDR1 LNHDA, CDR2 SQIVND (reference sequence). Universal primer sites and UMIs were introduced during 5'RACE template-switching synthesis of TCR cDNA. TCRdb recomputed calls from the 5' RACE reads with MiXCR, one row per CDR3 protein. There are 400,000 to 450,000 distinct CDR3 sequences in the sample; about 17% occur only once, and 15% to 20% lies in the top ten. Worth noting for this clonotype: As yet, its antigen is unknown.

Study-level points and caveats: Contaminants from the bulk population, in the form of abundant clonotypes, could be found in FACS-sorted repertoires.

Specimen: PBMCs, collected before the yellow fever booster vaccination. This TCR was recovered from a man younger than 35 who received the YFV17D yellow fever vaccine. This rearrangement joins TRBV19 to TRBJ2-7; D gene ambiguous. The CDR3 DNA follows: TGTGCCAGTAGTAGAACAGCCTCCTACGAGCAGTACTTC. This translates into CASSRTASYEQYF.